This TCR beta chain was captured in a study of blood T cell repertoires in COVID-19. Study background: The origin of the acute and convalescent COVID-19 samples was the United States, Italy and Spain.

There are 15 residues in the CDR3. Trimming cost V 0 bases and J 4 bases; bases outside gene matches: 3. Germline CDR1 reads SGDLS; CDR2 reads YYNGEE. Participants spanned ages about 18 to 90 years and resided in 20 to 30 US areas. The table came from immunoSEQ multiplex PCR; TCRdb's copy has only in-frame clones and leaves some out. The sample consists of 300,000 to 400,000 clones, about 90% of them appearing once. The source material was PBMCs or T cells enriched from blood (not recorded which). This chain uses TRBV9 with TRBJ2-2; 7 nucleotides align to TRBD1. The source of this sequence is a woman aged 25 to 45 who had recovered from COVID-19. The chain's CDR3 is CASSVGRGRTGELFF. CDR3 bases: TGTGCCAGCAGCGTAGGTAGGGGGCGCACCGGGGAGCTGTTTTTT.